The 30 T cell receptor beta chains below come from one sample, sequenced in a study of blood T cells in healthy people across ages. Alongside a J-beta primer mix, a sample-barcoded 5' primer served in a second PCR lasting about 6 to 11 cycles. MiXCR, applied by TCRdb to the 5' RACE reads, yields one record per CDR3 protein. The sample consists of 850,000 to 1,000,000 distinct CDR3 sequences, around 48% of them appearing once. The sequencing input was blood. These receptors were taken from a man aged 25-40 years in good health.

The gene calls are TRBV4-2 and TRBJ2-3; D unresolved. The germline V gene has CDR1 LGHNA and CDR2 YNFKEQ. V was cut by 4 bases and J by 2 bases, with 16 bases left in between. The CDR3 is 16 residues long. The CDR3 DNA is TGTGCCAGCAGCCCCCTAGGCGGAGATTCCACAGATACGCAGTATTTT. It translates to CASSPLGGDSTDTQYF.

The rearrangement joins TRBV4-2 to TRBJ2-1; 7 bases are a match to TRBD2. CDR1 is LGHNA and CDR2 is YNFKEQ in the germline V gene. This CDR3 is 17 amino acids long. V gave up 1 base and J gave up 4 bases; unmatched junction bases: 10. CDR3 amino acids: CASSQGGRGHGYNEQFF. The CDR3 DNA follows: TGTGCCAGCAGCCAAGGGGGGAGGGGCCATGGGTACAATGAGCAGTTCTTC.

This clonotype was seen a few times. The chain joins TRBV10-3 to TRBJ1-2; TRBD1 aligns across 7 bases. Germline CDR1 reads ENHRY; CDR2 reads SYGVKD. Trimming took 3 bases from V and 9 from J; bases not matched to a gene: 10. The CDR3 spans 14 residues. CDR3 region: CAISESNRGASYTF. The CDR3 bases are TGTGCCATCAGTGAATCTAACAGGGGCGCTAGCTACACCTTC.

V gene TRBV3-1 combines with J gene TRBJ2-3; 9 bases align to TRBD2. Germline CDR1 and CDR2: LGHDT and YNNKEL (reference sequence). The CDR3 runs to 17 residues. With V trimmed by 4 bases and J by 1 base, 9 bases remained unmatched. Written as DNA, the CDR3 is TGTGCCAGCAGCCCCCCTGGGAGGACTAGCGGCACAGATACGCAGTATTTT. Translated: CASSPPGRTSGTDTQYF.

The V call is TRBV5-1, the J call TRBJ1-1, with D uncertain. Trimming removed 0 bases from V and 2 bases from J, with 8 bases in between. This CDR3 is 14 amino acids long. Germline-derived CDR1 and CDR2 are SGHRS and YFSETQ. The CDR3 loop is CASSLEGINTEAFF. Here the CDR3 DNA reads TGCGCCAGCAGCTTGGAAGGGATAAACACTGAAGCTTTCTTT.

This clonotype was observed once. This rearrangement joins TRBV4-1 to TRBJ2-5, with a weak D call TRBD2 (6 bases). Per the germline V gene, CDR1 is MGHRA and CDR2 is YSYEKL. The ends were cut back, 4 bases at V and 11 bases at J, with 26 bases in the middle. CDR3 length: 16 amino acids. DNA of the CDR3: TGCGCCAGCAGCCCCTTCACCCAGGAGGCGGGGAATGAGCAGTACTTC. This codes for CASSPFTQEAGNEQYF.

This clonotype was seen a few times. The genes are TRBV29-1 and TRBJ2-7, with 10 bases identical to TRBD1. The CDR3 length is 14 residues. The ends lost 4 bases at V and 3 bases at J; junction bases unmatched: 6. Looked up from germline, CDR1 is SQVTM and CDR2 is ANQGSEA. CDR3 nucleotides: TGCAGCGTTGGATATGGGACAGGGGTCTACGAGCAGTACTTC. This sequence encodes CSVGYGTGVYEQYF.

The sample holds one count of this clonotype. The chain employs TRBV20-1 and TRBJ2-7, with D possibly TRBD1 on 5 matching bases. The V gene lost 3 bases and the J gene lost 3 bases, with 15 bases spanning the gap. The CDR3 loop spans 14 amino acids. CDR1 is DFQATT and CDR2 is SNEGSKA in the germline V gene (reference sequence). The CDR3 coding sequence is TGCAGTGCTAGTCGCGCGGACAACGTCTACGAGCAGTACTTC. This gives the protein CSASRADNVYEQYF.

The chain is built from TRBV12-3 or TRBV12-4 and TRBJ2-1, with D hard to call. This CDR3 region has 17 residues. V was shortened by 7 bases and J by 4 bases, with 23 bases between the two germline ends. CDR3 residues: CASNPGGLAVEYNEQFF. The CDR3 bases are TGTGCCAGCAACCCGGGCGGTCTGGCGGTCGAGTACAATGAGCAGTTCTTC.

This clonotype was seen repeatedly, ten times or more. J is TRBJ2-6 and V is TRBV13; TRBD1 aligns across 10 bases. This CDR3 region has 17 residues. V shed 5 bases, J shed 0 bases, and the junction held 4 bases outside the gene matches. CDR1 is PRHDT, CDR2 FYEKMQ, per germline (reference sequence). CDR3 region: CASSPRDRGSGANVLTF. As DNA, the CDR3 is TGTGCCAGCAGCCCCCGGGACAGGGGCTCTGGGGCCAACGTCCTGACTTTC.

This clonotype was seen repeatedly, ten times or more. The chain links TRBV27 to TRBJ1-5; TRBD1 matches 8 bases. From germline, CDR1 is MNHEY and CDR2 SMNVEV (reference sequence). The length of the CDR3 is 13 residues. Unmatched junction bases numbered 2, after V lost 6 bases and J lost 4 bases. The CDR3, as DNA: TGTGCCAGCAGCGGGACAGGTAATCAGCCCCAGCATTTT. Residues: CASSGTGNQPQHF.

The chain carries TRBV6-5 and TRBJ1-6, with a weak D call TRBD1 (6 bases). V dropped 6 bases and J dropped 7 bases, with 19 bases sitting between them. The germline CDR1 and CDR2 sequences are MNHEY and SVGAGI. The CDR3 runs to 16 residues. Here the CDR3 DNA reads TGTGCCAGCAGCAACCTGGACAGCGAAGCAAATTCACCCCTCCACTTT. Protein sequence: CASSNLDSEANSPLHF.

The chain recombines TRBV9 with TRBJ2-3; TRBD2 is a possible D gene (5 bases). Trimming removed 5 bases at V and 2 bases at J, with 15 bases between. CDR1 and CDR2 from the germline V gene are SGDLS and YYNGEE. CDR3 length: 15 residues. CDR3 residues: CASSTSGILTDTQYF. DNA of the CDR3: TGTGCCAGCAGTACATCCGGGATCCTCACAGATACGCAGTATTTT.

The chain joins TRBV3-1 to TRBJ2-3; D is unresolved. Deletions cut 0 bases from V and 2 bases from J, with 9 bases between. Looked up from germline, CDR1 is LGHDT and CDR2 is YNNKEL (reference sequence). The CDR3 runs 15 residues. CDR3 protein: CASSQDADPTDTQYF. The CDR3 DNA is TGTGCCAGCAGCCAAGATGCGGATCCCACAGATACGCAGTATTTT.

The chain uses TRBV12-3 or TRBV12-4 and TRBJ2-4; perhaps TRBD1 as D (6 bases). The assigned J gene may be wrong: the sequence end matches TRBJ2-7 better. The CDR3 totals 15 residues. The CDR3: CASSLMRGKGYEQYF. The CDR3 DNA is TGTGCCAGCAGTTTAATGAGGGGGAAGGGGTACGAGCAGTACTTC.

This clonotype was counted a few times. The chain couples TRBV29-1 to TRBJ2-1; TRBD1 or TRBD2 may be the D gene (6 bases each). V gave up 3 bases and J gave up 1 base, with 10 bases separating them. Germline V lookup: CDR1 SQVTM, CDR2 ANQGSEA. The CDR3 has 14 amino acids. The CDR3 DNA follows: TGCAGCGTTGACACGGGGGCGTCCTACAATGAGCAGTTCTTC. Encoded protein: CSVDTGASYNEQFF.

This clonotype was counted only a few times. The chain uses TRBV7-2 and TRBJ2-1; the D gene is possibly TRBD1 (5 bases). The V gene lost 5 bases and the J gene lost 2 bases, with 13 bases spanning the gap. The CDR3 loop spans 15 amino acids. The germline gives CDR1 SGHTA, CDR2 FQGNSA. The CDR3 spells CASSELGRAYNEQFF. The CDR3 DNA reads TGTGCCAGCAGCGAGTTGGGCAGGGCCTACAATGAGCAGTTCTTC.

The chain uses TRBV6-6 and TRBJ2-7, with TRBD1 matching over 8 bases. The length of the CDR3 is 16 residues. After removal of 4 bases from V and 3 bases from J, the junction contained 11 bases not matched to a gene. Germline V gene data show CDR1 as MNHNY and CDR2 as SVGAGI (reference sequence). CDR3: CASSSQTGTGRYEQYF. CDR3 in DNA: TGTGCCAGCAGTTCCCAGACCGGGACAGGCCGCTACGAGCAGTACTTC.

The rearrangement uses TRBV6-2 or TRBV6-3 and TRBJ2-3; a possible D gene is TRBD1 (5 bases). Germline V CDR1 and CDR2: MNHEY, SVGEGT. The V end was cut by 6 bases, the J end by 2 bases, with 18 bases between. The CDR3 runs to 16 residues. The CDR3 coding sequence is TGTGCCAGCAGGCCCCTTCAGACAGTTACCACAGATACGCAGTATTTT. Protein sequence: CASRPLQTVTTDTQYF.

Only a few counts were recorded for this clonotype. J is TRBJ2-7 and V is TRBV29-1; 8 bases match TRBD2. This CDR3 has 14 amino acids. Trimming removed 0 bases from V and 6 bases from J; junction bases left unmatched: 7. The V gene's germline CDR1 is SQVTM and CDR2 ANQGSEA. CDR3: CSVEDRGGLGEQYF. CDR3 DNA: TGCAGCGTTGAAGATCGGGGGGGGCTCGGCGAGCAGTACTTC.

The chain employs TRBV5-1 and TRBJ2-1; either TRBD1 or TRBD2 may fit D (5 bases each). The CDR3 spans 16 residues. Trimming removed 0 bases from V and 4 bases from J, with 14 bases in between. Germline assignment: CDR1 SGHRS and CDR2 YFSETQ. The CDR3 nucleotides read TGCGCCAGCAGCTTGGTGATACAGGAGGTATACAATGAGCAGTTCTTC. Protein product: CASSLVIQEVYNEQFF.

This clonotype was seen only a few times. CDR3 region: CASSRNHEQFF. DNA of the CDR3: TGTGCCAGCAGTCGAAACCATGAGCAGTTCTTC. The V call is TRBV5-5, the J call TRBJ2-1; the D is unclear. V lost 5 bases and J 8 bases, leaving 8 bases between the germline ends. Germline V gene lookup returns CDR1 SGHKS and CDR2 YYEKEE (reference sequence). The CDR3 contains 11 residues.

There are a few counts of this clonotype. A much larger clonotype is one base distant, so this may be a read error. The genes are TRBV29-1 and TRBJ2-5; D remains ambiguous. Germline values: CDR1 SQVTM, CDR2 ANQGSEA. CDR3 size: 11 residues. The DNA for the CDR3 is TGCACCATGGGTGGCGGTCTTGAGCAGTACTTC. Amino acid sequence: CTMGGGLEQYF.

There are a few counts of this clonotype. The rearrangement uses TRBV4-3 and TRBJ2-7; no clear D. The CDR3 runs 14 residues. The germline V gene has CDR1 LGHNA and CDR2 YSLEER. Trimming removed 0 bases at V and 4 bases at J, with 10 bases between. CDR3 sequence: CASSQDSRGYEQYF. The CDR3 region has the DNA TGCGCCAGCAGCCAAGATTCACGCGGTTACGAGCAGTACTTC.

This chain uses TRBV7-9 with TRBJ2-7, with D unclear. Germline CDR1 SEHNR, CDR2 FQNEAQ (reference sequence). Trimming took 5 bases from V and 0 from J, leaving 8 bases between them. The CDR3 consists of 13 residues. CDR3 protein: CASSTAFSYEQYF. As DNA, the CDR3 is TGTGCCAGCAGCACCGCGTTCTCCTACGAGCAGTACTTC.

The chain is built from TRBV14 and TRBJ1-2; TRBD1 matches at 7 bases. Germline assignment: CDR1 SGHDN and CDR2 FVKESK. This CDR3 is built from 14 residues. V dropped 2 bases and J dropped 5; count of bases not matched to a gene: 5. Here the CDR3 reads CASSQLDRVYGYTF. The CDR3 nucleotides read TGTGCCAGCAGCCAACTTGACAGGGTGTATGGCTACACCTTC.

This chain links TRBV4-1 with TRBJ2-3, with D unresolved. Per germline, CDR1 MGHRA and CDR2 YSYEKL. V was pared by 1 base and J by 4 bases, with 9 bases between. This CDR3 has 14 residues. CDR3 amino acids: CASSQGMGSDTQYF. The CDR3 nucleotides read TGCGCCAGCAGCCAAGGAATGGGGTCAGATACGCAGTATTTT.

This sequence joins TRBV6-2 or TRBV6-3 and TRBJ2-7; D assignment may be TRBD1 or TRBD2 (5 bases each). V lost 0 bases and J lost 2, with 14 bases in between. CDR1 is MNHEY and CDR2 is SVGEGT in the germline V gene. The CDR3 is 16 amino acids. The CDR3 sequence: CASSYSGTGITYEQYF. The CDR3 nucleotides are TGTGCCAGCAGTTACTCGGGGACGGGAATCACCTACGAGCAGTACTTC.

The V and J genes are TRBV7-9 and TRBJ2-5; D is possibly TRBD2 (5 bases). The J call may be in error: the DNA end matches TRBJ2-7 better. CDR1 is SEHNR, CDR2 FQNEAQ, per germline (reference sequence). This CDR3 contains 15 residues. CDR3 residues: CASSRKWRLGDEQYF. In DNA, the CDR3 is TGTGCCAGCAGCCGGAAATGGCGGCTGGGAGACGAGCAGTACTTC.

The V and J genes are TRBV7-9 and TRBJ1-1; D is unresolved. In germline, CDR1 is SEHNR, CDR2 FQNEAQ (reference sequence). Deletions cut 0 bases from V and 11 bases from J, with 7 bases between. The CDR3 runs 11 residues. The CDR3 DNA reads TGTGCCAGCAGCTTAGCTGGGGATGCTTTCTTT. This gives the protein CASSLAGDAFF.